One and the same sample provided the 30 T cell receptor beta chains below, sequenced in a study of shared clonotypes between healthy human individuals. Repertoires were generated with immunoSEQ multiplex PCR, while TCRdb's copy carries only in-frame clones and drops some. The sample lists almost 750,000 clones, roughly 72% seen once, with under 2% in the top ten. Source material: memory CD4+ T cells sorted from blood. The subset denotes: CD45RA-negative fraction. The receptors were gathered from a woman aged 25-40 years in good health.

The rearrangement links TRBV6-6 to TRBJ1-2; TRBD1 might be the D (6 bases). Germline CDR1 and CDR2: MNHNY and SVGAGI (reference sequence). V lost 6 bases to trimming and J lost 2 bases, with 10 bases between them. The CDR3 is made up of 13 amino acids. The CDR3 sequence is CASSLTGNYGYTF. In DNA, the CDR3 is TGTGCCAGCAGCCTGACAGGAAACTATGGCTACACCTTC.

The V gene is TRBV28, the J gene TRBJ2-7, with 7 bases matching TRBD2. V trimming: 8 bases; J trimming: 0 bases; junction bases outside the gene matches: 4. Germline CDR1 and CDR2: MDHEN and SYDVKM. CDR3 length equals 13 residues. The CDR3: CASLGGGSYEQYF. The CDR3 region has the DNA TGTGCCAGCCTGGGCGGGGGCTCCTACGAGCAGTACTTC. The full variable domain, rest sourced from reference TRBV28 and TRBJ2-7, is DVKVTQSSRYLVKRTGEKVFLECVQDMDHENMFWYRQDPGLGLRLIYFSYDVKMKEKGDIPEGYSVSREKKERFSLILESASTNQTSMYLCASLGGGSYEQYFGPGTRLTVT.

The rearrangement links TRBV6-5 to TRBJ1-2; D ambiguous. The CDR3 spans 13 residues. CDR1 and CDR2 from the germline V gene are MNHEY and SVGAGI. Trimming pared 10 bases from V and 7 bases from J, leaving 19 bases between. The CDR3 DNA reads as TGTGCCACCTGTATTAAGGGAGTAGGTGGCTACACCTTC. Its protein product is CATCIKGVGGYTF.

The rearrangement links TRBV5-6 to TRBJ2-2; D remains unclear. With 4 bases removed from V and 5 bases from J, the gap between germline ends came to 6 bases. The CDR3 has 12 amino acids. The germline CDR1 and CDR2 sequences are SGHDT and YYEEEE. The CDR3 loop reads CASSPITGELFF. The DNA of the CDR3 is TGTGCCAGCAGCCCAATTACCGGGGAGCTGTTTTTT.

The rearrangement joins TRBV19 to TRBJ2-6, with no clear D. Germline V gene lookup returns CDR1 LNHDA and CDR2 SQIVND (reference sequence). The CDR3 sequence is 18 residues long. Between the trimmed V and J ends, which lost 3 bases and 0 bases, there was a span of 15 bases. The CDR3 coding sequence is TGTGCCAGTAGTATTCGGTGGATTGGAGACTCTGGGGCCAACGTCCTGACTTTC. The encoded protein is CASSIRWIGDSGANVLTF.

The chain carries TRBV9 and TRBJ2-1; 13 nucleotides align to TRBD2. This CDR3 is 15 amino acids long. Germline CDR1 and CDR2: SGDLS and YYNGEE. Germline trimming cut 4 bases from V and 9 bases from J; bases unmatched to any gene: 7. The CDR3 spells CASSKGLAGSGEQFF. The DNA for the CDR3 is TGTGCCAGCAGCAAGGGACTAGCGGGATCCGGTGAGCAGTTCTTC. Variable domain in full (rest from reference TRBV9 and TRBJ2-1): DSGVTQTPKHLITATGQRVTLRCSPRSGDLSVYWYQQSLDQGLQFLIQYYNGEERAKGNILERFSAQQFPDLHSELNLSSLELGDSALYFCASSKGLAGSGEQFFGPGTRLTVL.

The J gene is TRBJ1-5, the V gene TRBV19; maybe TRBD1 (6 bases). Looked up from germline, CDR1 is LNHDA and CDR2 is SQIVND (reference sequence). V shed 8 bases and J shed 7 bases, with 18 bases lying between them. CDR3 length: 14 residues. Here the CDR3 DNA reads TGTGCCAGTCTAAAAGGGGGGGTAGGGCAGCCCCAGCATTTT. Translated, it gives CASLKGGVGQPQHF.

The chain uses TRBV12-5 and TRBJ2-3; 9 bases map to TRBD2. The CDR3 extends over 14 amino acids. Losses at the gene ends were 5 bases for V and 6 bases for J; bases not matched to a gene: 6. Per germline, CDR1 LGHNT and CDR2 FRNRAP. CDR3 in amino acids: CASGISGSVDTQYF. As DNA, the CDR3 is TGTGCTAGTGGTATTAGCGGGAGTGTTGATACGCAGTATTTT.

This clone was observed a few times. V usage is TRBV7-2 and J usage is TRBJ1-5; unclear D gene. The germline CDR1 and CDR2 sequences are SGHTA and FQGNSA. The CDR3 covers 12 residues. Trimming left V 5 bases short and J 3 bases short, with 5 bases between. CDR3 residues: CASSPYNQPQHF. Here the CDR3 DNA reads TGTGCCAGCAGCCCCTACAATCAGCCCCAGCATTTT. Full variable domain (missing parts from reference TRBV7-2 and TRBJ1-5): GAGVSQSPSNKVTEKGKDVELRCDPISGHTALYWYRQSLGQGLEFLIYFQGNSAPDKSGLPSDRFSAERTGGSVSTLTIQRTQQEDSAVYLCASSPYNQPQHFGDGTRLSIL.

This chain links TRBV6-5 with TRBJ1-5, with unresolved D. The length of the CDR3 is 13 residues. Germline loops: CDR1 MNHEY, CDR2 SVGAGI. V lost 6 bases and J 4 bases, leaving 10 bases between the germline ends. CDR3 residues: CASSPTRNQPQHF. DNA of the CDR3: TGTGCCAGCAGCCCCACAAGGAATCAGCCCCAGCATTTT.

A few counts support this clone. CDR3 bases: TGCGCCAGCCGCCGGCTAGCGGCCGCTAGCACAGATACGCAGTATTTT. Its protein is CASRRLAAASTDTQYF. This chain joins TRBV4-1 and TRBJ2-3; 7 bases map to TRBD2. Germline CDR1 and CDR2: MGHRA and YSYEKL. Trimming removed 8 bases from V and 0 bases from J; junction bases left unmatched: 11. The CDR3 runs 16 residues.

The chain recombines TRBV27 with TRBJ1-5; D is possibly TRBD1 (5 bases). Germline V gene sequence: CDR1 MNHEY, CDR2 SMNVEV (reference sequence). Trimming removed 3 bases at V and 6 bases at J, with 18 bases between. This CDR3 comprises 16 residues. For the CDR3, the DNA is TGTGCCAGCAGTTTCGAAGGGGCGGGTGGGGTTCAGCCCCAGCATTTT. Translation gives CASSFEGAGGVQPQHF.

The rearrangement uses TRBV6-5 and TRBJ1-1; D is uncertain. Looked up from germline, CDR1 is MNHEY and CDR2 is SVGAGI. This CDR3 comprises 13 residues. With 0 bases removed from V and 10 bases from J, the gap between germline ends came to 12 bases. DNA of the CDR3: TGTGCCAGCAGTTACTCAGGGTCAAAGTTAGCTTTCTTT. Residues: CASSYSGSKLAFF.

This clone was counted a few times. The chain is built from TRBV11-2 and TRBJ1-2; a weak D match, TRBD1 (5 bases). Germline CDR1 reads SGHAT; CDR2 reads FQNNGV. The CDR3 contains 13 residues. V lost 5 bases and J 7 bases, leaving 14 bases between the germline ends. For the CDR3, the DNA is TGTGCCAGCAGCCGAAGCAGGGTCGCTGGCTACACCTTC. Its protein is CASSRSRVAGYTF.

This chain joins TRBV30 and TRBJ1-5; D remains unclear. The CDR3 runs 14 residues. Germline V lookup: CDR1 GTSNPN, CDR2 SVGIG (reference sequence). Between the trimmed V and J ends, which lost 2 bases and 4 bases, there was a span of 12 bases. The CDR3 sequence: CAWSPKGTNQPQHF. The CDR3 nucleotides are TGTGCCTGGAGTCCCAAGGGTACTAATCAGCCCCAGCATTTT.

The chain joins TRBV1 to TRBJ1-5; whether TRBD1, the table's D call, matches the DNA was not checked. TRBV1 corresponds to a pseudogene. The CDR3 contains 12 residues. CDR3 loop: CTSSQGGGPQHF. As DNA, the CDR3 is TGCACCAGCAGCCAAGGAGGGGGGCCCCAGCATTTT.

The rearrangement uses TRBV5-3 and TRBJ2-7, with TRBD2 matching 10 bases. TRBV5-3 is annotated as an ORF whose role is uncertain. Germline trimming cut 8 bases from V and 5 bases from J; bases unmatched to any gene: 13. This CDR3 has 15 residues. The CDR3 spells CASSNSRTSGNEQYF. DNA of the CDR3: TGTGCCAGCAGCAACTCACGGACTAGCGGTAACGAGCAGTACTTC.

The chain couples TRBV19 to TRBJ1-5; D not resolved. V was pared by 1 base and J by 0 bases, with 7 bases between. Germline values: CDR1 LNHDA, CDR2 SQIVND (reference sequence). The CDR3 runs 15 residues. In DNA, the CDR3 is TGTGCCAGTAGTATAGGAAGGTATAGCAATCAGCCCCAGCATTTT. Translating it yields CASSIGRYSNQPQHF.

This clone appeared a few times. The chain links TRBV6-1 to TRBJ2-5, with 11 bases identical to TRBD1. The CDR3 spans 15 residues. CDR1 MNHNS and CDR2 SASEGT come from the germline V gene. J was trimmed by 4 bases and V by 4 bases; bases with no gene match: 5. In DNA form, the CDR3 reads TGTGCCAGCAGTGGTTGGACAGGGGGCGTAGAGACCCAGTACTTC. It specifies CASSGWTGGVETQYF.

DNA of the CDR3: TGTGCCAGCAGTTCCAACAGGGGTGACGGGGGACACACCATATATTTT. It specifies CASSSNRGDGGHTIYF. The J gene is TRBJ1-3, the V gene TRBV28, with TRBD1 identical over 7 bases. Per the germline V gene, CDR1 is MDHEN and CDR2 is SYDVKM. The CDR3 totals 16 residues. V lost 4 bases and J lost 8; bases outside the gene matches: 14.

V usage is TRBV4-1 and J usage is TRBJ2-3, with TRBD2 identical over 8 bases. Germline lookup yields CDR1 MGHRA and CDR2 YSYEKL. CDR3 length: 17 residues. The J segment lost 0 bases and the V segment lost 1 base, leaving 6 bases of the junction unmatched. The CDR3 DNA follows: TGCGCCAGCAGCCAAGGGCTAGCGGGCTCAAGCACAGATACGCAGTATTTT. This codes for CASSQGLAGSSTDTQYF.

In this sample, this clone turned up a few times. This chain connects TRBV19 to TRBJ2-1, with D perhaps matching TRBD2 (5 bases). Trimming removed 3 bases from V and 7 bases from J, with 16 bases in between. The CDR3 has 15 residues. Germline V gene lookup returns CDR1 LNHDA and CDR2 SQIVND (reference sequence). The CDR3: CASSISSALTNEQFF. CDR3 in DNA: TGTGCCAGTAGTATTAGTAGCGCCCTTACGAATGAGCAGTTCTTC.

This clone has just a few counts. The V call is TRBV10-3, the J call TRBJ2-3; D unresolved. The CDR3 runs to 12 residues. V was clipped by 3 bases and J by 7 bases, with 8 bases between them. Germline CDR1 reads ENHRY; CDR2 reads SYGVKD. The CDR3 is CAISDSRNTQYF. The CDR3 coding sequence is TGTGCCATCAGTGACTCCCGGAATACGCAGTATTTT.

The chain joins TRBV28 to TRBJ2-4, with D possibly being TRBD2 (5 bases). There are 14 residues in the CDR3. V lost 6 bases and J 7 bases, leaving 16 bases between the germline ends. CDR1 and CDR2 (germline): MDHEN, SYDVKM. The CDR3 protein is CASSAVGMRNIQYF. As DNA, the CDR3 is TGTGCCAGCAGCGCTGTCGGGATGAGGAACATTCAGTACTTC.

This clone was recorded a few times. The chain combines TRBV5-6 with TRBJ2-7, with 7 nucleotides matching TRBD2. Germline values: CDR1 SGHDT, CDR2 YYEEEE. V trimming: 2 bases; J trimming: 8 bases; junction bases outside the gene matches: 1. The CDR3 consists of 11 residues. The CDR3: CASSFSGQQYF. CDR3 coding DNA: TGTGCCAGCAGCTTTAGCGGGCAGCAGTACTTC. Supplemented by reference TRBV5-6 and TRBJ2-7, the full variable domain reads DAGVTQSPTHLIKTRGQQVTLRCSPKSGHDTVSWYQQALGQGPQFIFQYYEEEERQRGNFPDRFSGHQFPNYSSELNVNALLLGDSALYLCASSFSGQQYFGPGTRLTVT.

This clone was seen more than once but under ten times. As DNA, the CDR3 is TGCGCCAGCAGCGACCTGAGACTAGCGGGAGTGGGCGAGCAGTACTTC. Residues: CASSDLRLAGVGEQYF. V gene TRBV4-1 combines with J gene TRBJ2-7, with 12 nucleotides matching TRBD2. The V segment lost 5 bases and the J segment 6 bases; nucleotides outside the gene matches: 11. Germline V gene data show CDR1 as MGHRA and CDR2 as YSYEKL. This CDR3 has 16 amino acids.

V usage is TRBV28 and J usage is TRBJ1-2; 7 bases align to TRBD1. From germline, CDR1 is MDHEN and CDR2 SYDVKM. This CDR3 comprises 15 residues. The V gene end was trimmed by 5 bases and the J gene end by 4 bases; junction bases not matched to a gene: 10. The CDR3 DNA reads TGTGCCAGCAGTAAACAACAGGGGCTAGGCTATGGCTACACCTTC. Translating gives CASSKQQGLGYGYTF.

The CDR3 coding sequence is TGTGCCAGCAGCTACTGGGGGCAAGAGACCCAGTACTTC. It translates to CASSYWGQETQYF. The V call is TRBV7-2, the J call TRBJ2-5; D could derive from TRBD1 or TRBD2 (5 bases each). Trimming removed 4 bases from V and 2 bases from J, with 8 bases in between. The CDR3 consists of 13 residues. CDR1 is SGHTA and CDR2 is FQGNSA in the germline V gene.

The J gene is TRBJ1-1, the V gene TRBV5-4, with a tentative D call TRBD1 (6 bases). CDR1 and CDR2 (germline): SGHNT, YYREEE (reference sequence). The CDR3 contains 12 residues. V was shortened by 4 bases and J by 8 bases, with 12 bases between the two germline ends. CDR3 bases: TGTGCCAGCAGCAAAGGGGGGAAAGAAGCTTTCTTT. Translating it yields CASSKGGKEAFF.

The CDR3, as DNA: TGTGCCAGCAGCTTGAGGGCGGTGGAGACTGAAGCTTTCTTT. Translation: CASSLRAVETEAFF. The chain carries TRBV7-2 and TRBJ1-1; D unclear. From germline, CDR1 is SGHTA and CDR2 FQGNSA. Trimming left V 3 bases short and J 5 bases short, with 13 bases between. This CDR3 region has 14 residues.